The 23 T cell receptor beta chains presented below share a single source sample, sequenced in a study of CD8+CD57+ T cells in acquired aplastic anemia. The use of genomic DNA as template underpinned the TCR beta VDJ and CDR3 profiling. TCRdb re-derived calls from the reads in MiXCR, one entry per CDR3 protein. The sample carries about 210,000 distinct CDR3 sequences, 61% recorded once. The sample was sorted CD4+, CD8+, or CD8+CD57+ T cells (not recorded which) from PBMCs. The receptor source for this set is a human donor in good health.

This chain joins TRBV2 and TRBJ2-1; D may be TRBD1 or TRBD2 (5 bases each). The CDR3 totals 13 residues. Germline CDR1 is SNHLY and CDR2 is FYNNEI. Between the trimmed V and J ends, which lost 6 bases and 9 bases, there was a span of 15 bases. This chain's CDR3 is CASSLESGGEQFF. In nucleotides, the CDR3 is TGTGCCAGCAGCTTAGAAAGTGGGGGTGAGCAGTTCTTC.

This chain connects TRBV7-6 to TRBJ2-1; D is possibly TRBD1 (6 bases). V was cut by 2 bases and J by 10 bases, with 12 bases left in between. The CDR3 sequence is 13 residues long. Germline assignment: CDR1 SGHVS and CDR2 FNYEAQ. The CDR3 bases are TGTGCCAGCAGCTTACTCTGGGGGCACGAGCAGTTCTTC. Encoded protein: CASSLLWGHEQFF. The complete variable domain, with remaining parts taken from reference TRBV7-6 and TRBJ2-1, reads GAGVSQSPRYKVTKRGQDVALRCDPISGHVSLYWYRQALGQGPEFLTYFNYEAQQDKSGLPNDRFSAERPEGSISTLTIQRTEQRDSAMYRCASSLLWGHEQFFGPGTRLTVL.

This clonotype occurred a few times. The rearrangement joins TRBV7-8 to TRBJ1-4; D not resolved. CDR3 length: 12 residues. The V gene lost 5 bases and the J gene lost 11 bases, with 12 bases spanning the gap. Germline-derived CDR1 and CDR2 are SGHVS and FQNEAQ. Written as DNA, the CDR3 is TGTGCCAGCAGCCAGAGGTTGGGGAAACTGTTTTTT. It is translated as CASSQRLGKLFF.

This clonotype came up many times. V gene TRBV25-1 combines with J gene TRBJ1-2; D unclear. Per the germline V gene, CDR1 is MGHDK and CDR2 is SYGVNS. The CDR3 sequence is 11 residues long. V dropped 6 bases and J dropped 4 bases, with 6 bases sitting between them. Here the CDR3 reads CASREAYGYTF. CDR3 DNA: TGTGCCAGCAGGGAGGCCTATGGCTACACCTTC.

This clonotype was counted only a few times. V usage is TRBV2 and J usage is TRBJ1-6, with 11 positions matching TRBD1. In germline, CDR1 is SNHLY, CDR2 FYNNEI. V trimming: 6 bases; J trimming: 11 bases; junction bases outside the gene matches: 9. The CDR3 extends over 15 amino acids. For the CDR3, the DNA is TGTGCCAGCAGCTATACCGGGACAGGGGGGCCACCCCTCCACTTT. Protein: CASSYTGTGGPPLHF.

This clonotype was seen many times. J is TRBJ2-7 and V is TRBV11-2; a possible D gene is TRBD1 (5 bases). Germline V CDR1 and CDR2: SGHAT, FQNNGV. CDR3 size: 15 residues. Trimming took off 2 bases at V and 3 bases at J, with 14 bases between the two ends. The CDR3 sequence is CASSLRTLGYYEQYF. CDR3 bases: TGTGCCAGCAGCTTAAGGACATTGGGGTACTACGAGCAGTACTTC.

This clonotype was detected only a few times. In nucleotides, the CDR3 is TGCAGCGTTGATGGCGGGAGGAGAGAGACCCAGTACTTC. It yields the protein CSVDGGRRETQYF. The chain carries TRBV29-1 and TRBJ2-5; 8 nucleotides match TRBD2. Looked up from germline, CDR1 is SQVTM and CDR2 is ANQGSEA. V lost 3 bases and J lost 4; bases outside the gene matches: 4. This CDR3 region has 13 residues.

With respect to this clonotype: The CDR3 does not close with the conserved phenylalanine or tryptophan, likely indicating a read error. Because the CDR3's place on the DNA is in doubt, the DNA is left out and the CDR3 is given as listed by TCRdb. This rearrangement joins TRBV19 to TRBJ2-1; the table calls TRBD1, which could not be checked here. From its first to its last residue, the CDR3 has 15 amino acids. Germline CDR1 is LNHDA and CDR2 is SQIVND (reference sequence). CDR3 residues: CASSIDPTGGNEKFL.

The chain carries TRBV5-5 and TRBJ2-7, with 7 bases identical to TRBD1. With the DNA end fitting TRBJ2-1 better, the J assignment may be wrong. This CDR3 contains 17 residues. Germline loops: CDR1 SGHKS, CDR2 YYEKEE (reference sequence). In DNA, the CDR3 is TGTGCCAGCAGCTTCACCCCAGGGGGACGACACTACAATGAGCAGTTCTTC. Its translation: CASSFTPGGRHYNEQFF.

CDR3 coding DNA: TGTGCCAGCAGCGCCTCAGGATACTCCTACAATGGCTACACCTTC. Translation gives CASSASGYSYNGYTF. V and J are TRBV6-6 and TRBJ1-2; D is ambiguous. The CDR3 consists of 15 residues. V shed 6 bases and J shed 6 bases, with 20 bases lying between them. Germline loops: CDR1 MNHNY, CDR2 SVGAGI (reference sequence).

This clonotype was counted many times. This rearrangement joins TRBV5-1 to TRBJ1-1; D remains unclear. The CDR3 is made up of 13 amino acids. Germline loops: CDR1 SGHRS, CDR2 YFSETQ. CDR3 coding DNA: TGCGCGATCCGAGGGTTTCGGAACACTGAAGCTTTCTTT. This encodes CAIRGFRNTEAFF.

The chain carries TRBV10-1 and TRBJ1-6; D perhaps matches TRBD1 (5 bases). Germline CDR1 WNHNN, CDR2 SYGVQD (reference sequence). CDR3 length: 15 residues. Trimming cost V 5 bases and J 7 bases, with 15 bases left between them. The CDR3: CASSYSTPGNSPLHF. CDR3 coding DNA: TGCGCCAGCAGTTACTCGACCCCAGGGAATTCACCCCTCCACTTT.

The chain couples TRBV20-1 to TRBJ2-3; 11 bases map to TRBD2. Trimming removed 6 bases from V and 3 bases from J; junction bases left unmatched: 5. Germline lookup yields CDR1 DFQATT and CDR2 SNEGSKA (reference sequence). The CDR3 loop spans 14 amino acids. DNA of the CDR3: TGCAGTGCGTGGACTAGCGGGTGGACAGATACGCAGTATTTT. Translating it yields CSAWTSGWTDTQYF.

This clonotype occurred a few times. The chain employs TRBV15 and TRBJ1-3; D unresolved. This CDR3 is built from 15 residues. Per germline, CDR1 LNHNV and CDR2 YYDKDF (reference sequence). V lost 4 bases and J lost 4, with 14 bases in between. The CDR3 nucleotides read TGTGCCACCAGCACCGACCGCCTGGCAGGAAACACCATATATTTT. Residues: CATSTDRLAGNTIYF.

This chain uses TRBV15 with TRBJ2-1, with D possibly TRBD1 on 6 matching bases. The V end was cut by 1 base, the J end by 3 bases, with 10 bases between. The CDR3 contains 15 residues. Per the germline V gene, CDR1 is LNHNV and CDR2 is YYDKDF (reference sequence). The CDR3 here is CATSRAQGNYNEQFF. For the CDR3, the DNA is TGTGCCACCAGCAGAGCCCAGGGGAACTACAATGAGCAGTTCTTC.

In its sample, this clonotype was seen many times. This sequence joins TRBV7-7 and TRBJ2-5; D might be TRBD1 (6 bases). Trimming shortened V by 4 bases and J by 2 bases, and 14 bases separated the two germline ends. This CDR3 spans 15 amino acids. The V gene's germline CDR1 is SSHAT and CDR2 FNYEAQ (reference sequence). For the CDR3, the DNA is TGTGCCAGCAGCTCGGTGGGACACTCTCAAGAGACCCAGTACTTC. Protein product: CASSSVGHSQETQYF.

This clonotype was seen just once. V gene TRBV20-1 combines with J gene TRBJ1-5; a weak D match, TRBD1 (5 bases). Germline V gene data show CDR1 as DFQATT and CDR2 as SNEGSKA (reference sequence). The V gene lost 4 bases and the J gene lost 5 bases, with 15 bases spanning the gap. This CDR3 is built from 14 residues. This CDR3 reads CSATTGPADQPQHF. CDR3 sequence (DNA): TGCAGTGCTACCACGGGGCCCGCGGATCAGCCCCAGCATTTT.

A remark on this clonotype: A single base separates this from a much larger clone, so it may be a read error. This chain joins TRBV6-4 and TRBJ2-2; no definite D call. CDR3 length: 15 amino acids. Per germline, CDR1 MRHNA and CDR2 SNTAGT. CDR3 sequence: CAGSDGGTNTGELFF. The DNA of the CDR3 is TGTGCCGGCAGTGACGGTGGGACGAACACCGGGGAGCTGTTTTTT.

Many counts were recorded for this clonotype. This chain joins TRBV5-1 and TRBJ2-5; D is uncertain. Germline values: CDR1 SGHRS, CDR2 YFSETQ. This CDR3 comprises 13 residues. V dropped 5 bases and J dropped 3 bases, with 11 bases sitting between them. The CDR3: CASRPLEKETQYF. The CDR3 nucleotides are TGCGCCAGCAGACCACTCGAAAAAGAGACCCAGTACTTC. The entire variable domain, with the rest obtained from reference TRBV5-1 and TRBJ2-5, is as follows: KAGVTQTPRYLIKTRGQQVTLSCSPISGHRSVSWYQQTPGQGLQFLFEYFSETQRNKGNFPGRFSGRQFSNSRSEMNVSTLELGDSALYLCASRPLEKETQYFGPGTRLLVL.

A few counts support this clonotype. This CDR3 is CASSSTGIETQYF. DNA of the CDR3: TGTGCCAGCAGTTCGACAGGGATTGAGACCCAGTACTTC. The V and J genes are TRBV11-1 and TRBJ2-5; 7 positions agree with TRBD1. Per germline, CDR1 SGHAT and CDR2 FQDESV (reference sequence). This CDR3 spans 13 amino acids. V was clipped by 6 bases and J by 5 bases; unmatched bases: 6. The full variable domain, its missing parts supplied by reference TRBV11-1 and TRBJ2-5, is EAEVAQSPRYKITEKSQAVAFWCDPISGHATLYWYRQILGQGPELLVQFQDESVVDDSQLPKDRFSAERLKGVDSTLKIQPAELGDSAMYLCASSSTGIETQYFGPGTRLLVL.

The chain uses TRBV6-1 and TRBJ2-7, with 9 positions matching TRBD2. The CDR3 length is 15 residues. V was clipped by 6 bases and J by 2 bases; unmatched bases: 8. CDR1 and CDR2 (germline): MNHNS, SASEGT. The CDR3 loop reads CASRPIAGATYEQYF. Written as DNA, the CDR3 is TGTGCCAGCAGGCCAATAGCGGGAGCAACCTACGAGCAGTACTTC.

The rearrangement joins TRBV7-9 to TRBJ2-3, with no clear D. The CDR3 is 14 residues long. CDR1 and CDR2 from the germline V gene are SEHNR and FQNEAQ (reference sequence). V lost 5 bases and J 2 bases, leaving 11 bases between the germline ends. This CDR3 is CASSLTSYTDTQYF. The CDR3 bases are TGTGCCAGCAGCCTAACGAGCTACACAGATACGCAGTATTTT.

CDR3 residues: CASSRNRDGGTQYF. DNA of the CDR3: TGTGCCAGTAGCAGAAACAGGGACGGCGGGACCCAGTACTTC. The rearrangement links TRBV19 to TRBJ2-5; tentatively, D is TRBD1 (6 bases). Germline V gene sequence: CDR1 LNHDA, CDR2 SQIVND (reference sequence). Trimming removed 6 bases from V and 7 bases from J, with 18 bases in between. This CDR3 is built from 14 residues.